This TCR beta chain is drawn from a study of shared clonotypes between healthy human individuals. The data were produced by immunoSEQ multiplex PCR, yet TCRdb's version contains in-frame clones alone and is incomplete. This table has about 1 million clones, around 74% appearing once. The sequence derives from a man between 18 and 35 years old in good health. The sample consisted of memory CD4+ T cells sorted from blood. As for subset: CD45RA-negative fraction.

In nucleotides, the CDR3 is TGTGCCAGCAGCCTAGAAAGCGGGCGATACAATGAGCAGTTCTTC. Its translation is CASSLESGRYNEQFF. V is TRBV6-5 and J is TRBJ2-1; a possible D gene is TRBD2 (6 bases). Between the trimmed V and J ends, which lost 6 bases and 4 bases, there was a span of 16 bases. The CDR3 consists of 15 residues. The V gene's germline CDR1 is MNHEY and CDR2 SVGAGI.